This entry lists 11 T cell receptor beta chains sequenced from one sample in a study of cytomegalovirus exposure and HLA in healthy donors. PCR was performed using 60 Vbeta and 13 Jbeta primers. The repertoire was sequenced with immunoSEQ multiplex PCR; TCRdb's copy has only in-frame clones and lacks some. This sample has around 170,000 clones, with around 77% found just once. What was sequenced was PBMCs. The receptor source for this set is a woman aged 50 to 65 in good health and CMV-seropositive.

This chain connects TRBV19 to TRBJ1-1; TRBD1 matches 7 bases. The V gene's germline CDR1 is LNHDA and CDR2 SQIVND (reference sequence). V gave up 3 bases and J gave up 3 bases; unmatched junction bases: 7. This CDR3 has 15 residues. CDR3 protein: CASSIAGGLDTEAFF. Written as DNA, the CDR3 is TGTGCCAGTAGTATCGCAGGGGGATTGGACACTGAAGCTTTCTTT. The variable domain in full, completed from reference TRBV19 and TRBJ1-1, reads DGGITQSPKYLFRKEGQNVTLSCEQNLNHDAMYWYRQDPGQGLRLIYYSQIVNDFQKGDIAEGYSVSREKKESFPLTVTSAQKNPTAFYLCASSIAGGLDTEAFFGQGTRLTVV.

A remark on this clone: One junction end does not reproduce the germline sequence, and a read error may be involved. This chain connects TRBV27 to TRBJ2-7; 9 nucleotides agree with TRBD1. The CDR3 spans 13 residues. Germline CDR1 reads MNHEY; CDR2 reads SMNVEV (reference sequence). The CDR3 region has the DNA TGTGCCACCCAGGGGGACAGGGCCTACGGGCAGTACTTC. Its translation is CATQGDRAYGQYF.

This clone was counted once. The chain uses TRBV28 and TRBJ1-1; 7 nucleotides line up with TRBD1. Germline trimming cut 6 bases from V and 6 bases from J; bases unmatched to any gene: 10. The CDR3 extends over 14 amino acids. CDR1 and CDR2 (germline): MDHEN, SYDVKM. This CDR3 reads CASRKTGTRAEAFF. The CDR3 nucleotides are TGTGCCAGCAGGAAGACAGGGACCCGGGCTGAAGCTTTCTTT.

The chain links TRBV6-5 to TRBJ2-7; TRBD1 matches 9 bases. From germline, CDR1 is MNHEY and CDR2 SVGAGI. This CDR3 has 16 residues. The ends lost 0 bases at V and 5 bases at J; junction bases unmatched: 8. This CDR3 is CASSYSWRTGVNEQYF. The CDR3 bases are TGTGCCAGCAGTTACTCGTGGAGGACAGGGGTCAACGAGCAGTACTTC.

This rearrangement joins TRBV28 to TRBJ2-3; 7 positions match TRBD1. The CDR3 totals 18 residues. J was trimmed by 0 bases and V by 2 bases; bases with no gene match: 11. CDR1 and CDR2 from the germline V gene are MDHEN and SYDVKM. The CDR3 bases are TGTGCCAGCAGTTTAGTGAGTTATGGGGACAGAAGCACAGATACGCAGTATTTT. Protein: CASSLVSYGDRSTDTQYF.

This CDR3 reads CATSPPEGWDRSYGYTF. DNA of the CDR3: TGTGCCACCAGCCCGCCGGAGGGCTGGGACAGGAGTTATGGCTACACCTTC. The genes are TRBV15 and TRBJ1-2; 8 positions agree with TRBD1. There are 17 residues in the CDR3. Germline CDR1 and CDR2: LNHNV and YYDKDF (reference sequence). V shed 5 bases, J shed 5 bases, and the junction held 16 bases outside the gene matches.

The CDR3 DNA reads TGTGCCAGCAGTTTATGGTTGGGAAGGGGCCCCCGGCCCATGAACACTGAAGCTTTCTTT. It codes for CASSLWLGRGPRPMNTEAFF. This chain connects TRBV27 to TRBJ1-1; tentatively, D is TRBD1 (5 bases). V was shortened by 1 base and J by 0 bases, with 24 bases between the two germline ends. Germline V gene sequence: CDR1 MNHEY, CDR2 SMNVEV (reference sequence). CDR3 length: 20 amino acids.

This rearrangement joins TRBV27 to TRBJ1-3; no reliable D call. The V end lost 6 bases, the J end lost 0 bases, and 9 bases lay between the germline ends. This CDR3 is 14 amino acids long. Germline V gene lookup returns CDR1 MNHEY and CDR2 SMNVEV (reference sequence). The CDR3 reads CASSPTVSGNTIYF. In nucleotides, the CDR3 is TGTGCCAGCAGCCCAACAGTCTCTGGAAACACCATATATTTT.

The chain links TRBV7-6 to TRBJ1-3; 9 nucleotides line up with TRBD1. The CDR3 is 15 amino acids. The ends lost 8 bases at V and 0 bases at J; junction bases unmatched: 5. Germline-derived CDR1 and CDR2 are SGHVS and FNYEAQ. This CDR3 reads CASGGTGTSGNTIYF. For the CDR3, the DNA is TGTGCCAGCGGCGGGACAGGGACCTCTGGAAACACCATATATTTT.

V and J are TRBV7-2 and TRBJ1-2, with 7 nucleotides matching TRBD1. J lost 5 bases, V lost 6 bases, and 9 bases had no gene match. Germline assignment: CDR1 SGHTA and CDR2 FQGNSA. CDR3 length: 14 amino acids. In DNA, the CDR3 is TGTGCCAGCAGAAAACCAGGGGGTTCTTATGGCTACACCTTC. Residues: CASRKPGGSYGYTF.

CDR3 sequence (DNA): TGTGCCAGCAGCTCTTCAAGTCGTTACATGAACACTGAAGCTTTCTTT. Translated: CASSSSSRYMNTEAFF. This chain joins TRBV14 and TRBJ1-1; D unresolved. CDR1 SGHDN and CDR2 FVKESK come from the germline V gene. V gave up 5 bases and J gave up 0 bases, with 16 bases separating them. The CDR3 is 16 amino acids.